The sequence of this TCR beta chain was determined in a study of blood T cell repertoires in COVID-19. Study background: In each case, the material was cDNA or gDNA derived from T cells, B-cell-depleted T cells, or PBMCs.

Per the germline V gene, CDR1 is MNHEY and CDR2 is SVGAGI. V shed 2 bases and J 2 bases; nucleotides not matched to a gene: 6. This CDR3 spans 16 amino acids. Sequenced by immunoSEQ multiplex PCR; TCRdb stores in-frame clones only, minus some. The top ten hold about 2% of the sample, which has some 300,000 clones, around 90% seen once. Source material: peripheral blood. This chain connects TRBV6-5 to TRBJ2-5; the match to TRBD2 covers 9 bases. This sequence was found in a man aged 18 to 30 with active or convalescent COVID-19. CDR3 coding DNA: TGTGCCAGCAGTTACATACTAGCGGGCAAACAAGAGACCCAGTACTTC. This gives the protein CASSYILAGKQETQYF.